These T cell receptor beta chains were read from a single sample in a study of cytomegalovirus exposure and HLA in healthy donors. Clones were read by immunoSEQ multiplex PCR, and TCRdb kept only the in-frame ones, dropping some. The repertoire includes over 150,000 clones, approximately 84% of them detected once, and approximately 2.5% sits in the top ten. Specimen: PBMCs. Receptors originate from a man aged 25 to 40 in good health and CMV-seropositive. CDR3s include the opening cysteine and the closing phenylalanine or tryptophan. A D gene is named only where the DNA matches it firmly. Size is omitted from some rows. Given values are once, few, many or a class for expanded clones.

j_gene | abundance | d_gene | len | v_gene | CDR3nt | CDR3aa
TRBJ2-7 | NA | TRBD1 | 16 | TRBV5-1 | TGCGCCAGCAGCTCGACCGGGACAGGGGTCGGCCACGAGCAGTACTTC | CASSSTGTGVGHEQYF
TRBJ2-3 | NA | NA | 16 | TRBV10-3 | TGTGCCATCAGTGAGTCCGGGGGGCTGGGCACAGATACGCAGTATTTT | CAISESGGLGTDTQYF
TRBJ1-2 | NA | NA | 14 | TRBV4-3 | TGCGCCAGCAGCCAAGATTGGGCAAACTATGGCTACACCTTC | CASSQDWANYGYTF
TRBJ2-2 | NA | NA | 16 | TRBV4-1 | TGCGCCAGCAGCCAAGTGACTGGGGCTAGGGGCGGGGAGCTGTTTTTT | CASSQVTGARGGELFF
TRBJ2-7 | NA | NA | 14 | TRBV28 | TGTGCCAGCACCGATGACAGGTTTTTGTACGAGCAGTACTTC | CASTDDRFLYEQYF
TRBJ1-3 | once | NA | 15 | TRBV25-1 | TGTGCCAGCAGTGAATTACAGGACACTGGAAACACCATATATTTT | CASSELQDTGNTIYF
TRBJ1-1 | NA | NA | 14 | TRBV19 | TGTGCCAGTAGTTACCCGACAGGGAACACTGAAGCTTTCTTT | CASSYPTGNTEAFF
TRBJ2-5 | NA | NA | 16 | TRBV4-3 | TGCGCCAGCAGCCAAGATCGGCGGAGGAGCACCGAGACCCAGTACTTC | CASSQDRRRSTETQYF
TRBJ2-1 | NA | TRBD2 | 15 | TRBV7-9 | TGTGCCAGCAGCAAACTAGCGGGAGTTGGCAATGAGCAGTTCTTC | CASSKLAGVGNEQFF
TRBJ1-2 | NA | TRBD1 | 14 | TRBV4-2 | TGTGCCAGCAGCCTGGGACAGACGAACTATGGCTACACCTTC | CASSLGQTNYGYTF
TRBJ2-1 | NA | NA | 15 | TRBV7-6 | TGTGCCAGCAGCTTAGTTGTAGGGGGCTACAATGAGCAGTTCTTC | CASSLVVGGYNEQFF
TRBJ2-3 | NA | TRBD1 | 15 | TRBV19 | TGTGCCAGTAGGGGTAGCAGGGGGCGCACAGATACGCAGTATTTT | CASRGSRGRTDTQYF
TRBJ2-3 | NA | NA | 16 | TRBV5-1 | TGCGCCAGCAGCCCGGCATCAGGAAGGCGGGCAGATACGCAGTATTTT | CASSPASGRRADTQYF
TRBJ1-1 | few | NA | 11 | TRBV7-2 | TGTGCCAGCAGCCCGTACACTGAAGCTTTCTTT | CASSPYTEAFF
TRBJ1-1 | NA | TRBD1 | 14 | TRBV2 | TGTGCCAGCAGTGAAGAGGGGGCCGACACTGAAGCTTTCTTT | CASSEEGADTEAFF
TRBJ2-7 | NA | NA | 14 | TRBV7-2 | TGTGCCAGCAGCCCGGGGTCGACCTGGGGCGAGCAGTACTTC | CASSPGSTWGEQYF
TRBJ2-3 | NA | NA | 12 | TRBV2 | TGTGCCAGTATAGCTGGCACAGATACGCAGTATTTT | CASIAGTDTQYF
TRBJ2-5 | NA | TRBD2 | 15 | TRBV2 | TGTGCCAGTCTCTTCGGACTAGCGGGACAAGAGACCCAGTACTTC | CASLFGLAGQETQYF
TRBJ2-2 | NA | TRBD2 | 15 | TRBV7-2 | TGTGCCAGCAGCTTTGCTAGCGGGAGTTCCGGGGAGCTGTTTTTT | CASSFASGSSGELFF
TRBJ1-2 | NA | NA | 14 | TRBV5-6 | TGTGCCAGCAGCTTTCGTGAGGAGGCCTATGGCTACACCTTC | CASSFREEAYGYTF
TRBJ2-3 | NA | NA | 15 | TRBV15 | TGTGCCACCAGCAGAGAACGCGGGAGCACAGATACGCAGTATTTT | CATSRERGSTDTQYF
TRBJ2-2 | NA | TRBD2 | 18 | TRBV11-3 | TGTGCCAGCAGCTCGCGTGAATTCGGGCGGGAGGGACACGGGGAGCTGTTTTTT | CASSSREFGREGHGELFF
TRBJ2-3 | NA | NA | 15 | TRBV18 | TGTGCCAGCTCACCCTATCTGACAGTGGCAGATACGCAGTATTTT | CASSPYLTVADTQYF
TRBJ2-3 | NA | TRBD2 | 13 | TRBV29-1 | TGCAGCGTTGTTGGGGGGGGAACAGATACGCAGTATTTT | CSVVGGGTDTQYF
TRBJ2-3 | NA | NA | 13 | TRBV19 | TGTGCCAGTAGAGCCCCCTCGACAGATACGCAGTATTTT | CASRAPSTDTQYF
TRBJ1-4 | NA | NA | 15 | TRBV7-2 | TGTGCCGGCAGCTTAAGTCAGGGCGGGGGTGAAAAACTGTTTTTT | CAGSLSQGGGEKLFF
TRBJ2-3 | NA | TRBD2 | 19 | TRBV4-3 | TGCGCCAGCAGCCAAGATTATGGAATTCCCAGCGGGGGCACAGATACGCAGTATTTT | CASSQDYGIPSGGTDTQYF
TRBJ2-1 | NA | TRBD1 | 16 | TRBV5-1 | TGCGCCAGCAGCTTGGGGTCGGGACAGGGAGGTGGTGAGCAGTTCTTC | CASSLGSGQGGGEQFF
TRBJ1-1 | many | NA | 15 | TRBV19 | TGTGCCAGTAGTATAGATGGGCGGGGCCTGACTGAAGCTTTCTTT | CASSIDGRGLTEAFF
TRBJ1-2 | NA | NA | 14 | TRBV6-6 | TGTGCCAGCAGTTACGAGGGCAGACCCTATGGCTACACCTTC | CASSYEGRPYGYTF
TRBJ2-1 | NA | TRBD2 | 16 | TRBV9 | TGTGCCAGCAGCGTAGTGGGACTAGGGGCTAACAATGAGCAGTTCTTC | CASSVVGLGANNEQFF
TRBJ2-7 | NA | NA | 14 | TRBV11-3 | TGTGCCAGCAGCGAACGGGTCACAGGGACCGAGCAGTACTTC | CASSERVTGTEQYF
TRBJ2-5 | NA | TRBD1 | 14 | TRBV7-9 | TGTGCCAGCAGCTCTCGGGACAGGGGAGAGACCCAGTACTTC | CASSSRDRGETQYF
TRBJ1-5 | NA | NA | 17 | TRBV19 | TGTGCCAGTAGTATCCCCTCAGATGTGGGGGCAAGGGAGCCCCAGCATTTT | CASSIPSDVGAREPQHF
TRBJ1-4 | NA | NA | 19 | TRBV4-3 | TGCGCCAGCAGCCAAGATGGGTTTGCGGGGGGCCTAACTAATGAAAAACTGTTTTTT | CASSQDGFAGGLTNEKLFF
TRBJ2-2 | once | TRBD1 | 16 | TRBV7-3 | TGTGCCAGCAGTTACGCCCCGGGACAGGGAGCCGGGGAGCTGTTTTTT | CASSYAPGQGAGELFF
TRBJ2-3 | once | NA | 16 | TRBV4-3 | TGCGCCAGCAGCCAAGACCCAGGGGCTGGCACAGATACGCAGTATTTT | CASSQDPGAGTDTQYF
TRBJ1-1 | NA | NA | 14 | TRBV7-9 | TGTGCCAGCAGCTTAGGGCAGCGGCTTAATGAAGCTTTCTTT | CASSLGQRLNEAFF
TRBJ2-7 | NA | NA | 11 | TRBV28 | TGTGCCAGCAGTTTATCGGGAGAGCAGTACTTC | CASSLSGEQYF
TRBJ1-4 | NA | TRBD1 | 15 | TRBV11-2 | TGTGCCAGCAGCTTAGCGGGACAGGGATTTGAAAAACTGTTTTTT | CASSLAGQGFEKLFF
TRBJ2-1 | NA | NA | 14 | TRBV7-8 | TGTGCCAGCAGCTTAGGGCTCCACTACAATGAGCAGTTCTTC | CASSLGLHYNEQFF
TRBJ1-1 | NA | TRBD1 | 14 | TRBV19 | TGTGCCAGTAGTATTCAGGGGGCGAGGACTGAAGCTTTCTTT | CASSIQGARTEAFF
TRBJ2-2 | NA | NA | 16 | TRBV7-6 | TGTGCCAGCAGCTTCGGAGGGAGCGGGAACACCGGGGAGCTGTTTTTT | CASSFGGSGNTGELFF
TRBJ2-1 | NA | NA | 11 | TRBV20-1 | TGCAGTGCTGAGGGAAACAATGAGCAGTTCTTC | CSAEGNNEQFF
TRBJ1-2 | few | TRBD1 | 12 | TRBV29-1 | TGCAGCGTCACTAACACAGGGGGCGGCTACACCTTC | CSVTNTGGGYTF